This entry features one TCR beta chain sequence. This sample was taken from a study of blood T cell repertoires in COVID-19. The overall study: Sample material is recorded as cDNA or gDNA derived from T cells, B-cell-depleted T cells, or PBMCs.

CDR1 LGHNA and CDR2 YSLEER come from the germline V gene. The CDR3 totals 18 residues. Trimming shortened V by 0 bases and J by 0 bases, and 17 bases separated the two germline ends. TCRdb keeps only in-frame clones here, not all; method: immunoSEQ multiplex PCR. This repertoire shows about 42,000 clones, about nine tenths found once; its top ten account for 0.3% to 0.45%. The sequenced material came from peripheral blood. The V gene is TRBV4-3, the J gene TRBJ2-5; D unclear. This TCR was recovered from a human donor in a cohort sampled during active COVID-19. CDR3 loop: CASSQDLSQRDDQETQYF. CDR3 nucleotide sequence: TGCGCCAGCAGCCAAGATCTAAGCCAGCGAGACGACCAAGAGACCCAGTACTTC.